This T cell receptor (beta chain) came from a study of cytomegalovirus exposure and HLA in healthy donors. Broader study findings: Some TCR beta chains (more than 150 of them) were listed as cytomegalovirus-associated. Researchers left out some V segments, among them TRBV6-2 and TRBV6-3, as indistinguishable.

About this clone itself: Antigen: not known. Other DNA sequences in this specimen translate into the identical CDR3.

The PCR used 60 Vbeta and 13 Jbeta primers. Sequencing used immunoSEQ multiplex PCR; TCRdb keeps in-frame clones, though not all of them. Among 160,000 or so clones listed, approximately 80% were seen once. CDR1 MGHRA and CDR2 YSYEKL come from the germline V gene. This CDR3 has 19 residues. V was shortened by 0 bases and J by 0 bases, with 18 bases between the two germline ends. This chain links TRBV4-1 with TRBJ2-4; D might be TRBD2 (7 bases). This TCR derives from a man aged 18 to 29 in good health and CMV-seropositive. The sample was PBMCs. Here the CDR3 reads CASSQDSYGGGPAKNIQYF. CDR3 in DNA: TGCGCCAGCAGCCAAGATAGTTATGGGGGGGGGCCAGCCAAAAACATTCAGTACTTC.